This T cell receptor (beta chain) was sequenced for a study of cytomegalovirus exposure and HLA in healthy donors (dated by TCRdb to about 2017). Looking at the study overall: A later analysis indicated that the 130 or so validation repertoires were generated on the platform also employed for the approximately 700 repertoires of the first cohort. The study aimed to test whether signatures of past pathogen exposure could be identified by cataloging public T cell receptors. Along with the roughly 700-subject first cohort, a separate validation cohort of around 120 different subjects was used. High-throughput TCR immunosequencing, statistical association of individual TCRs with disease status, and machine learning were combined to predict cytomegalovirus infection status. What the study reported, not specific to this receptor: In the study, 164 TCR beta chains were listed as associated with cytomegalovirus. According to the authors, the approach could potentially be generalized to other disease states and immunological phenotypes. Most TCR sequences were observed very rarely across donors, whereas some public TCRs were present in many individuals. All 120 or so repertoires were used to score co-occurrence in the validation cohort in a later analysis, because that analysis had no HLA typing for the cohort. In vitro tests confirmed that a few of the cytomegalovirus-associated TCR beta chains recognize cytomegalovirus antigens. A later analysis found that TCRs clustered in the first cohort also tended to co-occur in the 100 to 150 validation repertoires, with more than 90% of cluster scores above 0. The classifier was reported to diagnose cytomegalovirus status with high specificity and sensitivity in both the original and validation cohorts.

As for this clone: Its recognized antigen is unknown. Qualities for individual bases were not recorded, and no much larger clone is one base off.

The library relied on the immunoSEQ multiplex PCR assay. On the authors' methods: A statistical classification framework was developed to diagnose cytomegalovirus status using the catalog of TCR beta chain sequences. Here the immuneACCESS table is served through TCRdb, limited to in-frame sequences with V and J called. Missing clones are a known gap in these copies; in checked studies unresolved V genes cover under half, and the rest lacks a known reason. V and J calls and clone size are those listed in that table; D and trimming were worked out from the DNA. The sample table shows about 82,000 clones, and about 95% are seen once. Approximately 0.69% of the sample goes to the ten largest clones. From the cysteine up to the phenylalanine, the CDR3 has a length of 13 residues. Kept here is only the CDR3 DNA, which spans 39 bases and is read in frame from base 1. CDR1 and CDR2 are drawn from the germline V gene: MNHNS, SASEGT. V lost 8 bases and J lost 6 bases, and the count of bases not matched to a germline gene is 8.

The donors were included in the validation cohort of around 120 subjects, a group kept apart from the roughly 730-subject first cohort. The rearranged chain carries TRBV6-1 and TRBJ1-2, with 8 bases aligning to TRBD1. Sequencing was performed on PBMCs. This clonotype was obtained from a woman aged 18-29 years in good health and CMV-seronegative. Read as DNA, the sequence is TGTGCCAGCGGAAAAAGACAGGGGCATGGCTACACCTTC. Its translation reads: CASGKRQGHGYTF.